The source of this T cell receptor beta chain is a study of response to subunit inactivated influenza vaccine. The study, taken as a whole, reports: Authors suggested each seasonal flu vaccination may recruit only limited numbers of new T cells.

TCRdb itself ran the RT-PCR reads through MiXCR, one entry per CDR3 protein. The sample includes some 190,000 distinct CDR3 sequences, 14% seen only once; the top ten take approximately 24%. This clonotype was seen ten or more times. The antigen is undetermined. The germline V gene has CDR1 SQVTM and CDR2 ANQGSEA. The V and J ends lost 0 bases and 3 bases, in that order; junction bases with no gene match: 5. The CDR3 spans 14 residues. This sample comprised CD8+ T cells sorted from PBMCs, obtained less than 6 days after vaccination. The V and J genes are TRBV29-1 and TRBJ2-7, with 7 bases fitting TRBD2. The TCR sequence derives from a middle-aged man who received an inactivated influenza vaccine. CDR3 DNA sequence: TGCAGCGTTGAAGATGCGGGAGAAGGCTACGAGCAGTACTTC. Encoded protein: CSVEDAGEGYEQYF.